A single sample gave rise to the 10 T cell receptor beta chains below, sequenced in a study of vaccination and CD4 T cells after COVID-19. Treatment meaning: approximately nine-day PBMC culture with coronavirus spike peptide pools or control peptides (ViraFEST assay). The assay that was used to sequence DNA from cultured CD4+ T cells was the Oncomine TCR Beta short-read assay. A single record per CDR3 protein comes from TCRdb applying MiXCR to the PCR reads. Among approximately 13,000 distinct CDR3 sequences listed, approximately 48% were seen once. For these TCRs, the target antigens are not known. The specimen was CD4+ T cells from blood, cultured in vitro, collected before SARS-CoV-2 vaccination. The receptor set was obtained from a human donor who had recovered from COVID-19.

This chain uses TRBV6-1 with TRBJ2-5; D gene ambiguous. The CDR3 consists of 12 residues. Germline V gene lookup returns CDR1 MNHNS and CDR2 SASEGT. V gave up 6 bases and J gave up 5 bases, with 10 bases separating them. CDR3 bases: TGTGCCAGCAGCTCGAACGACGAGACCCAGTACTTC. It is translated as CASSSNDETQYF.

This clonotype was counted between two and nine times. The V gene is TRBV21-1, the J gene TRBJ1-6. TRBV21-1 is deemed a pseudogene. There are 15 residues in the CDR3. The CDR3 bases are TGTGCCAGCAGCAAGGGGAACCGTGATAATTCACCCCTCCACTTT. It codes for CASSKGNRDNSPLHF.

The chain employs TRBV24-1 and TRBJ2-2; tentative D call: TRBD2 (6 bases). V lost 7 bases to trimming and J lost 5 bases, with 10 bases between them. The CDR3 consists of 13 residues. Germline V gene data show CDR1 as KGHDR and CDR2 as SFDVKD. CDR3 nucleotide sequence: TGTGCCACCAGGGGTGGAGGGACCGGGGAGCTGTTTTTT. It codes for CATRGGGTGELFF.

The chain has TRBV5-1 and TRBJ2-5; D gene uncertain. The germline V gene encodes CDR1 SGHRS and CDR2 YFSETQ. The V gene lost 4 bases and the J gene lost 4 bases, with 14 bases spanning the gap. CDR3 size: 14 residues. The CDR3 DNA sequence: TGCGCCAGCAGCCAGCAGAACGGGCCAGAGACCCAGTACTTC. Encoded protein: CASSQQNGPETQYF.

The genes are TRBV6-2 or TRBV6-3 and TRBJ2-2; TRBD2 matches at 10 bases. V trimming: 8 bases; J trimming: 7 bases; junction bases outside the gene matches: 7. The CDR3 contains 14 residues. From germline, CDR1 is MNHEY and CDR2 SVGEGT. The CDR3 sequence is CASDKGLASGELFF. The CDR3 nucleotides read TGTGCCAGCGATAAGGGACTAGCGAGCGGGGAGCTGTTTTTT.

The chain recombines TRBV21-1 with TRBJ1-1; the D call in the table, TRBD1, was not verified against the DNA. TRBV21-1 corresponds to a pseudogene. There are 18 residues in the CDR3. Written as DNA, the CDR3 is TGTGCCAGCAGCAAACTGGGGGCAGCACCGGGTGGTGACACTGAAGCTTTCTTT. Its protein product is CASSKLGAAPGGDTEAFF.

The chain joins TRBV20-1 to TRBJ1-2; weak D call: TRBD1 (5 bases). The V and J ends lost 5 bases and 4 bases respectively, with 23 bases between them. Germline CDR1 DFQATT, CDR2 SNEGSKA (reference sequence). The length of the CDR3 is 16 residues. Here the CDR3 reads CSALGTSVANSYGYTF. CDR3 bases: TGCAGTGCTCTCGGGACGTCGGTAGCCAACTCCTATGGCTACACCTTC.

The rearrangement joins TRBV7-9 to TRBJ2-6; D is unclear. This CDR3 region has 21 residues. The germline V and J ends were trimmed by 4 bases and 1 base, with 26 bases remaining between them. Germline loops: CDR1 SEHNR, CDR2 FQNEAQ (reference sequence). The CDR3 is CASSSSLGLPKRPSGANVLTF. CDR3 coding DNA: TGTGCCAGCAGCTCATCACTGGGTCTCCCCAAACGTCCTTCTGGGGCCAACGTCCTGACTTTC.

The rearrangement links TRBV2 to TRBJ2-7; weak D call: TRBD1 (6 bases). The germline V gene has CDR1 SNHLY and CDR2 FYNNEI. Between the trimmed V and J ends, which lost 3 bases and 0 bases, there was a span of 12 bases. This CDR3 spans 15 amino acids. In DNA, the CDR3 is TGTGCCAGCAGTGATGGGACAACCAGCTCCTACGAGCAGTACTTC. As protein: CASSDGTTSSYEQYF.

The table lists this clonotype with a few counts. The gene calls are TRBV20-1 and TRBJ1-2, with 8 bases lining up with TRBD1. CDR1 and CDR2 (germline): DFQATT, SNEGSKA (reference sequence). J gave up 5 bases and V 5 bases, and 13 bases lay outside the gene matches. This CDR3 comprises 15 residues. The CDR3 DNA follows: TGCAGTGCTCCCCAAGGACAGGGCTTTTGGTATGGCTACACCTTC. Protein sequence: CSAPQGQGFWYGYTF.